These 29 T cell receptor beta chains were all obtained from the same sample, sequenced in a study of OX40 agonist ivuxolimab in advanced cancers. Assay: immunoSEQ multiplex PCR; the TCRdb copy retains only in-frame clones and omits some. The sample includes 90,000 or so clones, under 95% of them seen just once. Sequencing was performed on CD4+ or CD8+ T cells sorted from blood, taken in a trial of the OX40 agonist ivuxolimab. These receptors were collected from an adult with an advanced solid tumor such as melanoma, head and neck, liver or kidney cancer.

The chain couples TRBV6-5 to TRBJ1-1; D might be TRBD1 (6 bases). The CDR3 extends over 14 amino acids. Germline V CDR1 and CDR2: MNHEY, SVGAGI. Trimming cost V 2 bases and J 10 bases, with 17 bases left between them. The CDR3 DNA follows: TGTGCCAGCAGTTACGCCCTCACAGGCAGGGGAGCTTTCTTT. Translated, it gives CASSYALTGRGAFF.

The chain's CDR3 is CASSLVSSSYNEQFF. The CDR3 DNA reads TGTGCCAGCAGCTTAGTGTCGAGCTCCTACAATGAGCAGTTCTTC. The J gene is TRBJ2-1, the V gene TRBV11-3; D ambiguous. CDR3 size: 15 residues. Trimming left V 1 base short and J 0 bases short, with 7 bases between. Per germline, CDR1 SGHNT and CDR2 YENEEA.

V and J are TRBV7-8 and TRBJ1-3, with D unclear. CDR1 and CDR2 from the germline V gene are SGHVS and FQNEAQ. The CDR3 consists of 14 residues. V was cut by 5 bases and J by 0 bases, with 8 bases left in between. CDR3 sequence (DNA): TGTGCCAGCAGCCAGACGTTCTCTGGAAACACCATATATTTT. Residues: CASSQTFSGNTIYF. Supplemented by reference TRBV7-8 and TRBJ1-3, the full variable domain reads GAGVSQSPRYKVAKRGQDVALRCDPISGHVSLFWYQQALGQGPEFLTYFQNEAQLDKSGLPSDRFFAERPEGSVSTLKIQRTQQEDSAVYLCASSQTFSGNTIYFGEGSWLTVV.

This chain uses TRBV7-2 with TRBJ1-2; 8 bases agree with TRBD1. CDR1 is SGHTA and CDR2 is FQGNSA in the germline V gene. The CDR3 consists of 13 residues. The V segment lost 5 bases and the J segment 5 bases; nucleotides outside the gene matches: 4. This CDR3 reads CASSEQGVYGYTF. The CDR3 bases are TGTGCCAGCAGCGAACAGGGGGTATATGGCTACACCTTC.

The CDR3 loop reads CAISPRQGSYEQYF. In DNA, the CDR3 is TGTGCCATCAGCCCGAGACAGGGTTCCTACGAGCAGTACTTC. The genes are TRBV10-3 and TRBJ2-7; 7 bases fit TRBD1. Germline V lookup: CDR1 ENHRY, CDR2 SYGVKD. J was trimmed by 1 base and V by 6 bases; bases with no gene match: 6. This CDR3 is 14 amino acids long.

The rearrangement joins TRBV5-3 to TRBJ1-4, with TRBD1 matching 9 bases. TRBV5-3 is classed as an ORF, of uncertain function. CDR3 length: 16 residues. V shed 4 bases, J shed 8 bases, and the junction held 12 bases outside the gene matches. CDR3 region: CARSGNSQGAEEKLFF. Here the CDR3 DNA reads TGTGCCAGAAGCGGAAATTCACAGGGGGCAGAGGAAAAACTGTTTTTT.

This clone was seen a few times. This chain uses TRBV7-3 with TRBJ2-2, with D possibly called TRBD1 or TRBD2 (5 bases each). Germline values: CDR1 SGHTA, CDR2 FQGTGA. The CDR3 covers 13 residues. With 5 bases removed from V and 4 bases from J, the gap between germline ends came to 8 bases. The CDR3 loop reads CASSGGPTGELFF. The CDR3 DNA follows: TGTGCCAGCAGCGGGGGACCCACCGGGGAGCTGTTTTTT.

This chain connects TRBV10-3 to TRBJ2-3, with 15 bases that match TRBD2. Germline CDR1 reads ENHRY; CDR2 reads SYGVKD. Trimming at V came to 11 bases and at J to 1 base, leaving 13 bases not matched to a gene. The CDR3 runs to 18 residues. For the CDR3, the DNA is TGTGCCGTTGGCGGGGGGACTAGCGGGAGGAGGGGCACAGATACGCAGTATTTT. Amino acids: CAVGGGTSGRRGTDTQYF.

V and J are TRBV6-1 and TRBJ1-6; TRBD1 matches 9 bases. The CDR3 spans 14 residues. The germline CDR1 and CDR2 sequences are MNHNS and SASEGT. The V segment lost 4 bases and the J segment 8 bases; nucleotides outside the gene matches: 3. The CDR3 here is CASSADRGDSPLHF. The CDR3 coding sequence is TGTGCCAGCAGTGCCGACAGGGGGGATTCACCCCTCCACTTT.

V gene TRBV11-2 combines with J gene TRBJ2-1, with D tentatively TRBD2 (7 bases). The germline V gene has CDR1 SGHAT and CDR2 FQNNGV. The V end lost 5 bases, the J end lost 3 bases, and 20 bases lay between the germline ends. CDR3 length: 17 amino acids. The CDR3 DNA sequence: TGTGCCAGCAGCCCAATTCAGGGGAGGGACCGCTACAATGAGCAGTTCTTC. Its protein is CASSPIQGRDRYNEQFF.

This chain joins TRBV7-2 and TRBJ2-7; 10 bases line up with TRBD2. The V gene end was trimmed by 3 bases and the J gene end by 5 bases; junction bases not matched to a gene: 7. There are 15 residues in the CDR3. Germline loops: CDR1 SGHTA, CDR2 FQGNSA. The CDR3 loop reads CASSFGVAGGDEQYF. CDR3 bases: TGTGCCAGCAGCTTTGGTGTAGCGGGAGGCGACGAGCAGTACTTC.

This chain uses TRBV11-3 with TRBJ1-1; no definite D call. With 5 bases removed from V and 2 bases from J, the gap between germline ends came to 12 bases. Per the germline V gene, CDR1 is SGHNT and CDR2 is YENEEA. This CDR3 is 14 amino acids long. CDR3 nucleotides: TGTGCCAGCAGCGATGTTAGGGCCAACACTGAAGCTTTCTTT. It specifies CASSDVRANTEAFF.

This chain uses TRBV5-1 with TRBJ2-7, with 8 bases matching TRBD2. The J segment lost 0 bases and the V segment lost 1 base, leaving 6 bases of the junction unmatched. The CDR3 loop spans 16 amino acids. Germline CDR1 SGHRS, CDR2 YFSETQ. CDR3 residues: CASSLLSGSRSYEQYF. As DNA, the CDR3 is TGCGCCAGCAGCTTGCTGAGCGGGAGTCGCTCCTACGAGCAGTACTTC. Complete variable domain (other parts from reference TRBV5-1 and TRBJ2-7): KAGVTQTPRYLIKTRGQQVTLSCSPISGHRSVSWYQQTPGQGLQFLFEYFSETQRNKGNFPGRFSGRQFSNSRSEMNVSTLELGDSALYLCASSLLSGSRSYEQYFGPGTRLTVT.

The chain combines TRBV4-2 with TRBJ2-7; TRBD2 is a possible D gene (6 bases). The germline V gene encodes CDR1 LGHNA and CDR2 YNFKEQ. The germline V and J ends were trimmed by 5 bases and 1 base, with 12 bases remaining between them. This CDR3 contains 14 residues. Here the CDR3 reads CASSVTAGSYEQYF. CDR3 sequence (DNA): TGTGCCAGCAGCGTAACCGCGGGATCCTACGAGCAGTACTTC.

This sequence joins TRBV5-6 and TRBJ2-7, with a tentative D call TRBD2 (5 bases). Per germline, CDR1 SGHDT and CDR2 YYEEEE. The V and J ends lost 3 bases and 1 base respectively, with 14 bases between them. This CDR3 has 15 residues. For the CDR3, the DNA is TGTGCCAGCAGCTCCTTAGCGAGTGGTTCCTACGAGCAGTACTTC. This translates into CASSSLASGSYEQYF.

CDR3 amino acids: CASSLASVTAGGYEQFF. CDR3 sequence (DNA): TGTGCCAGCAGCTTAGCGAGTGTAACAGCGGGAGGATATGAGCAGTTCTTC. V is TRBV7-2 and J is TRBJ2-1; 9 bases match TRBD2. The CDR3 consists of 17 residues. Trimming at V came to 0 bases and at J to 8 bases, leaving 11 bases not matched to a gene. Germline CDR1 is SGHTA and CDR2 is FQGNSA.

The chain joins TRBV6-5 to TRBJ2-7, with a tentative D call TRBD2 (5 bases). This CDR3 is built from 14 residues. The germline V gene has CDR1 MNHEY and CDR2 SVGAGI. V shed 2 bases and J shed 2 bases, with 10 bases lying between them. This CDR3 reads CASSYGRWTYEQYF. The DNA of the CDR3 is TGTGCCAGCAGTTACGGGAGATGGACCTACGAGCAGTACTTC.

This clone was observed once. The chain links TRBV10-2 to TRBJ2-5; D uncertain. The germline V and J ends were trimmed by 0 bases and 5 bases, with 7 bases remaining between them. This CDR3 has 13 amino acids. Per the germline V gene, CDR1 is WSHSY and CDR2 is SAAADI. Here the CDR3 reads CASSESRQETQYF. The CDR3 nucleotides are TGCGCCAGCAGTGAGTCGCGCCAGGAGACCCAGTACTTC.

The CDR3 DNA reads TGCGCCAGCAGCTTGAAACAGGGGGCCACCTACGAGCAGTACTTC. Translated, it gives CASSLKQGATYEQYF. V is TRBV5-1 and J is TRBJ2-5; 9 bases line up with TRBD1. The J call may be incorrect, as the DNA end agrees better with TRBJ2-7. The CDR3 extends over 15 amino acids. Germline V gene lookup returns CDR1 SGHRS and CDR2 YFSETQ.

This chain links TRBV7-2 with TRBJ2-5; D is unclear. The CDR3 has 14 amino acids. V was trimmed by 8 bases and J by 5 bases, leaving 18 bases between them. Germline values: CDR1 SGHTA, CDR2 FQGNSA. The chain's CDR3 is CASHNDPLGETQYF. The CDR3 nucleotides read TGTGCCAGCCATAACGACCCCCTCGGGGAGACCCAGTACTTC. The full variable domain, completed using reference TRBV7-2 and TRBJ2-5, is GAGVSQSPSNKVTEKGKDVELRCDPISGHTALYWYRQSLGQGLEFLIYFQGNSAPDKSGLPSDRFSAERTGGSVSTLTIQRTQQEDSAVYLCASHNDPLGETQYFGPGTRLLVL.

The chain employs TRBV7-8 and TRBJ2-7; no clear D. The ends were cut back, 2 bases at V and 3 bases at J, with 8 bases in the middle. The CDR3 is made up of 13 amino acids. Germline V gene lookup returns CDR1 SGHVS and CDR2 FQNEAQ. CDR3 protein: CASSLTPYYEQYF. The CDR3, as DNA: TGTGCCAGCAGCTTAACACCCTACTACGAGCAGTACTTC.

The chain employs TRBV28 and TRBJ1-2; the D is unclear. V was trimmed by 3 bases and J by 2 bases, leaving 13 bases between them. The length of the CDR3 is 15 residues. From germline, CDR1 is MDHEN and CDR2 SYDVKM. The CDR3 protein is CASSFPPAVNYGYTF. In nucleotides, the CDR3 is TGTGCCAGCAGTTTCCCCCCCGCGGTGAACTATGGCTACACCTTC.

The chain combines TRBV30 with TRBJ1-4; D possibly corresponds to TRBD1 (5 bases). V lost 1 base and J lost 8, with 11 bases in between. From germline, CDR1 is GTSNPN and CDR2 SVGIG (reference sequence). This CDR3 contains 13 residues. The CDR3 protein is CAWSGRVGEKLFF. The CDR3 bases are TGTGCCTGGAGTGGCAGGGTAGGAGAAAAACTGTTTTTT.

This rearrangement joins TRBV28 to TRBJ1-5; 9 nucleotides align to TRBD1. V trimming: 2 bases; J trimming: 2 bases; junction bases outside the gene matches: 1. There are 15 residues in the CDR3. The germline gives CDR1 MDHEN, CDR2 SYDVKM. This chain's CDR3 is CASSLRDRGNQPQHF. The CDR3 DNA reads TGTGCCAGCAGTTTACGGGACAGGGGCAATCAGCCCCAGCATTTT. The full variable domain, with the rest looked up from reference TRBV28 and TRBJ1-5, is DVKVTQSSRYLVKRTGEKVFLECVQDMDHENMFWYRQDPGLGLRLIYFSYDVKMKEKGDIPEGYSVSREKKERFSLILESASTNQTSMYLCASSLRDRGNQPQHFGDGTRLSIL.

This sequence joins TRBV6-1 and TRBJ2-7; 8 nucleotides match TRBD2. The ends lost 3 bases at V and 0 bases at J; junction bases unmatched: 4. CDR1 is MNHNS and CDR2 is SASEGT in the germline V gene. This CDR3 comprises 15 residues. CDR3 sequence reads: CASSEGLGSSYEQYF. CDR3 bases: TGTGCCAGCAGTGAGGGACTAGGGAGCTCCTACGAGCAGTACTTC.

This rearrangement joins TRBV10-3 to TRBJ2-5; 9 bases are a match to TRBD2. Unmatched junction bases numbered 8, after V lost 11 bases and J lost 1 base. The length of the CDR3 is 14 residues. Germline CDR1 reads ENHRY; CDR2 reads SYGVKD. This chain's CDR3 is CASTRGRAQETQYF. In DNA, the CDR3 is TGTGCCTCCACCCGCGGGAGGGCCCAAGAGACCCAGTACTTC.

The chain uses TRBV11-3 and TRBJ2-7; 13 nucleotides agree with TRBD2. Germline loops: CDR1 SGHNT, CDR2 YENEEA. V shed 5 bases, J shed 7 bases, and the junction held 8 bases outside the gene matches. The CDR3 sequence is 15 residues long. This CDR3 reads CASSPGLAGVREQYF. The CDR3 DNA reads as TGTGCCAGCAGCCCAGGACTAGCGGGAGTGAGGGAGCAGTACTTC.

The chain carries TRBV5-1 and TRBJ2-5, with a weak D call TRBD1 (6 bases). CDR3 length equals 16 residues. The V gene's germline CDR1 is SGHRS and CDR2 YFSETQ. V shed 0 bases and J shed 0 bases, with 12 bases lying between them. The CDR3: CASSLGSGQHQETQYF. CDR3 nucleotide sequence: TGCGCCAGCAGCTTGGGGTCCGGACAGCACCAAGAGACCCAGTACTTC.

The chain recombines TRBV6-4 with TRBJ1-2, with D unresolved. V was shortened by 5 bases and J by 4 bases, with 11 bases between the two germline ends. Germline V gene sequence: CDR1 MRHNA, CDR2 SNTAGT. This CDR3 is built from 13 residues. The CDR3 coding sequence is TGTGCCAGCAGTCACGAGGACGGCTATGGCTACACCTTC. This translates into CASSHEDGYGYTF.